These 16 T cell receptor beta chains share one sample of origin, sequenced in a study of T cells after posttransplantation cyclophosphamide. Busulfan-fludarabine conditioning, marrow transplant, and cyclophosphamide on days +3 and +4 were administered. The table came from immunoSEQ multiplex PCR; TCRdb's copy has only in-frame clones and leaves some out. The sample lists 23,000 or so clones, roughly nine tenths occurring once. The material was PBMCs, obtained after allogeneic stem cell transplant with posttransplant cyclophosphamide. All receptors come from a female patient aged 30-39 years who received an allogeneic stem cell transplant from an unrelated donor, was CMV-positive, and had no GVHD. Some T cells may possibly be graft donor cells.

This clone turned up a few times. V gene TRBV25-1 combines with J gene TRBJ1-4; D perhaps matches TRBD1 (6 bases). Germline V gene data show CDR1 as MGHDK and CDR2 as SYGVNS. Trimming took 1 base from V and 10 from J, leaving 16 bases between them. This CDR3 spans 15 amino acids. The CDR3 spells CASSESGRFRGKLFF. CDR3 nucleotides: TGTGCCAGCAGTGAATCTGGCAGGTTCAGGGGAAAACTGTTTTTT.

The genes are TRBV28 and TRBJ2-4; TRBD1 aligns across 10 bases. With 5 bases clipped from V and 1 base from J, the junction kept 8 bases outside the gene matches. Germline assignment: CDR1 MDHEN and CDR2 SYDVKM. The CDR3 spans 17 residues. CDR3 residues: CASSPSDRGLAKNIQYF. CDR3 DNA sequence: TGTGCCAGCAGTCCAAGTGACAGGGGGCTTGCCAAAAACATTCAGTACTTC.

The chain is built from TRBV28 and TRBJ1-2; TRBD1 agrees at 9 bases. CDR3 length equals 17 residues. Looked up from germline, CDR1 is MDHEN and CDR2 is SYDVKM. Losses at the gene ends were 6 bases for V and 7 bases for J; bases not matched to a gene: 18. The CDR3 DNA reads as TGTGCCAGCAGCCAAACGACCGCCGGGACAGGGAATCGTGGCTACACCTTC. It encodes CASSQTTAGTGNRGYTF.

The chain employs TRBV20-1 and TRBJ1-5; no clear D gene. CDR3 length: 11 residues. The V gene lost 0 bases and the J gene lost 11 bases, with 8 bases spanning the gap. From germline, CDR1 is DFQATT and CDR2 SNEGSKA (reference sequence). CDR3 region: CSARDRRAQHF. The CDR3 region has the DNA TGCAGTGCTAGAGACCGACGGGCCCAGCATTTT.

V usage is TRBV27 and J usage is TRBJ1-1; 7 nucleotides line up with TRBD1. Germline V gives CDR1 MNHEY, CDR2 SMNVEV (reference sequence). The CDR3 covers 17 residues. J lost 0 bases, V lost 2 bases, and 9 bases had no gene match. CDR3 amino acids: CASSLLSSGGMNTEAFF. DNA for the CDR3: TGTGCCAGCAGTTTACTTTCGTCAGGGGGTATGAACACTGAAGCTTTCTTT.

Only one count was recorded for this clone. The chain combines TRBV4-2 with TRBJ1-1; 7 nucleotides match TRBD1. The CDR3 has 15 amino acids. V was clipped by 2 bases and J by 5 bases; unmatched bases: 8. Per the germline V gene, CDR1 is LGHNA and CDR2 is YNFKEQ. Here the CDR3 reads CASSQLTGPGTEAFF. CDR3 DNA: TGTGCCAGCAGCCAATTGACAGGGCCTGGTACTGAAGCTTTCTTT.

In nucleotides, the CDR3 is TGTGCCGCGGCCCGGCGGGGAGGGGAAAAACTGTTTTTT. Encoded protein: CAAARRGGEKLFF. The V and J genes are TRBV27 and TRBJ1-4; D unresolved. The CDR3 runs to 13 residues. V was cut by 11 bases and J by 8 bases, with 18 bases left in between. Germline V CDR1 and CDR2: MNHEY, SMNVEV (reference sequence).

This chain joins TRBV28 and TRBJ2-3; D perhaps matches TRBD1 (6 bases). Germline V gives CDR1 MDHEN, CDR2 SYDVKM. The germline V and J ends were trimmed by 6 bases and 7 bases, with 20 bases remaining between them. The CDR3 is 15 amino acids. The CDR3, as DNA: TGTGCCAGCAGACCACTGGCCGGCCAGGGGTATACGCAGTATTTT. This encodes CASRPLAGQGYTQYF.

The V and J genes are TRBV30 and TRBJ1-2; D is perhaps TRBD1 (6 bases). Germline-derived CDR1 and CDR2 are GTSNPN and SVGIG (reference sequence). The V end was cut by 3 bases, the J end by 5 bases, with 16 bases between. The CDR3 loop spans 14 amino acids. The CDR3 here is CAWSTRGARYGYTF. The CDR3 DNA sequence: TGTGCCTGGAGCACCCGGGGGGCCCGGTATGGCTACACCTTC. Together with reference TRBV30 and TRBJ1-2, the CDR3 gives the full variable domain: SQTIHQWPATLVQPVGSPLSLECTVEGTSNPNLYWYRQAAGRGLQLLFYSVGIGQISSEVPQNLSASRPQDRQFILSSKKLLLSDSGFYLCAWSTRGARYGYTFGSGTRLTVV.

The chain couples TRBV5-1 to TRBJ2-3; TRBD1 agrees at 12 bases. Germline CDR1 reads SGHRS; CDR2 reads YFSETQ. J gave up 1 base and V 5 bases, and 2 bases lay outside the gene matches. The CDR3 runs 15 residues. In DNA, the CDR3 is TGCGCCAGCAGGAGGGACAGGGGGCGCACAGATACGCAGTATTTT. This gives the protein CASRRDRGRTDTQYF.

The chain carries TRBV27 and TRBJ2-7; D is possibly TRBD2 (6 bases). The CDR3 totals 14 residues. Germline CDR1 reads MNHEY; CDR2 reads SMNVEV (reference sequence). The V and J ends lost 5 bases and 4 bases respectively, with 15 bases between them. CDR3 DNA sequence: TGTGCCAGCAGTCCAACCGGGGGACCGTACGAGCAGTACTTC. It is translated as CASSPTGGPYEQYF.

This clone has only one observation. The chain uses TRBV28 and TRBJ2-1; 9 nucleotides align to TRBD1. CDR1 and CDR2 from the germline V gene are MDHEN and SYDVKM. The V and J ends lost 3 bases and 4 bases, in that order; junction bases with no gene match: 1. This CDR3 region has 14 residues. The CDR3 loop reads CASSLTGGYNEQFF. In DNA form, the CDR3 reads TGTGCCAGCAGTTTGACAGGGGGGTACAATGAGCAGTTCTTC.

This clone was seen more than once but under ten times. This chain joins TRBV6-1 and TRBJ1-5; the match to TRBD1 covers 7 bases. This CDR3 region has 15 residues. V was pared by 1 base and J by 5 bases, with 5 bases of the junction left unmatched. Germline values: CDR1 MNHNS, CDR2 SASEGT. As DNA, the CDR3 is TGTGCCAGCAGTGAAGTCTCAGGGGGTGATCAGCCCCAGCATTTT. It specifies CASSEVSGGDQPQHF.

The rearrangement joins TRBV6-6 to TRBJ1-1; no clear D. V lost 5 bases to trimming and J lost 0 bases, with 10 bases between them. CDR3 length equals 14 residues. Germline V CDR1 and CDR2: MNHNY, SVGAGI (reference sequence). CDR3 amino acids: CASSPFGMNTEAFF. In DNA, the CDR3 is TGTGCCAGCAGTCCTTTCGGGATGAACACTGAAGCTTTCTTT.

The V gene is TRBV19, the J gene TRBJ1-1, with TRBD1 matching 7 bases. Germline CDR1 reads LNHDA; CDR2 reads SQIVND (reference sequence). Trimming at V came to 4 bases and at J to 5 bases, leaving 13 bases not matched to a gene. The CDR3 covers 16 residues. CDR3 sequence reads: CASSTQGQARGTEAFF. The CDR3 nucleotides are TGTGCCAGTAGTACCCAAGGACAGGCCCGGGGGACTGAAGCTTTCTTT.

This clone was seen once. The chain carries TRBV4-2 and TRBJ1-3; TRBD1 aligns across 8 bases. Germline trimming cut 1 base from V and 0 bases from J; bases unmatched to any gene: 5. Germline V gives CDR1 LGHNA, CDR2 YNFKEQ. The CDR3 consists of 17 residues. This CDR3 reads CASSQVTGGSSGNTIYF. The DNA for the CDR3 is TGTGCCAGCAGCCAAGTAACAGGGGGTTCCTCTGGAAACACCATATATTTT.